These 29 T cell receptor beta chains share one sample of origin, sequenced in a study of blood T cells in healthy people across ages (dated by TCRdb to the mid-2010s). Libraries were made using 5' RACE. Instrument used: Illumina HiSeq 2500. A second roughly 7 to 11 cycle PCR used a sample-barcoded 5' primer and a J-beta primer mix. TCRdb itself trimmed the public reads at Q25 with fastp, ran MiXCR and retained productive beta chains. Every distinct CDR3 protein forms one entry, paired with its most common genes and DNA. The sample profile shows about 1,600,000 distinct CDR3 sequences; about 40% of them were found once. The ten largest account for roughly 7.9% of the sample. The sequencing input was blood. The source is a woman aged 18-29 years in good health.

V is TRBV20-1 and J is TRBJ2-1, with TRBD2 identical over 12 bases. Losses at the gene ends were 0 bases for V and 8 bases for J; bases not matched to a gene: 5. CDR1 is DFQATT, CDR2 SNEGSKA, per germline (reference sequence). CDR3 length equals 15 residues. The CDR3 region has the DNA TGCAGTGCTAGAGATGCCGGGACTAGCGGGTATGAGCAGTTCTTC. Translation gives CSARDAGTSGYEQFF.

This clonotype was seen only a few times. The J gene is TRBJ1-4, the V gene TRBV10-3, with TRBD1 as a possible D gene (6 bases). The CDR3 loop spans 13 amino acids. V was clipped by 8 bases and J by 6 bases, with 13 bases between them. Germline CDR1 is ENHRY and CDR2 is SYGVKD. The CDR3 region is CAISRGGDEKLFF. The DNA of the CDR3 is TGTGCCATCTCGCGAGGGGGTGATGAAAAACTGTTTTTT.

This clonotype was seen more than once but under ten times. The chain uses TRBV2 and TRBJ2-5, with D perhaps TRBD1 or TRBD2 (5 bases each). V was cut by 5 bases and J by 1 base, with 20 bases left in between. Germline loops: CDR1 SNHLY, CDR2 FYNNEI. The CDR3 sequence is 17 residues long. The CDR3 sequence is CASSHRGTHPVQETQYF. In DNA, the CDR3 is TGTGCCAGCAGTCACCGAGGGACGCATCCCGTCCAAGAGACCCAGTACTTC. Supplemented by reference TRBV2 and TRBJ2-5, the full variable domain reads EPEVTQTPSHQVTQMGQEVILRCVPISNHLYFYWYRQILGQKVEFLVSFYNNEISEKSEIFDDQFSVERPDGSNFTLKIRSTKLEDSAMYFCASSHRGTHPVQETQYFGPGTRLLVL.

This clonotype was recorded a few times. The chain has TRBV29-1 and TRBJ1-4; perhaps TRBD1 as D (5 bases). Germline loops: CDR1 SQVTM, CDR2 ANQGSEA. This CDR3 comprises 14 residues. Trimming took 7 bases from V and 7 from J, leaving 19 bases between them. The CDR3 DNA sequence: TGCAGCGCCCGCATCGCGGTGCAGGGTGAAAAACTGTTTTTT. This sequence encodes CSARIAVQGEKLFF.

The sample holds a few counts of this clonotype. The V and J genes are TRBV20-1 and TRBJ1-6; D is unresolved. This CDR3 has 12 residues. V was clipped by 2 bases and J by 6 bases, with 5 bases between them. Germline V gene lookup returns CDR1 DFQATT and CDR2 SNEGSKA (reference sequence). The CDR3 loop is CSARQSNSPLHF. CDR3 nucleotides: TGCAGTGCTAGACAGAGTAATTCACCCCTCCACTTT.

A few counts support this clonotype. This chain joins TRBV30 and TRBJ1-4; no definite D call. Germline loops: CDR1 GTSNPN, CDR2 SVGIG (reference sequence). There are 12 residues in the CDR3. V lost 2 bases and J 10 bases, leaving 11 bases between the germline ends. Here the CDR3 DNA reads TGTGCCTGGAGTCCTCCGGGGAGAAAACTGTTTTTT. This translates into CAWSPPGRKLFF.

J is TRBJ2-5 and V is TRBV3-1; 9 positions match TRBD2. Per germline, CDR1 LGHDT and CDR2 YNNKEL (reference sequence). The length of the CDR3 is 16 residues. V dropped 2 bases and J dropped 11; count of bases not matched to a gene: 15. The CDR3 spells CASSQLAGIIRNEQYF. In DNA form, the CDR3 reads TGTGCCAGCAGCCAACTAGCGGGAATTATAAGGAATGAGCAGTACTTC.

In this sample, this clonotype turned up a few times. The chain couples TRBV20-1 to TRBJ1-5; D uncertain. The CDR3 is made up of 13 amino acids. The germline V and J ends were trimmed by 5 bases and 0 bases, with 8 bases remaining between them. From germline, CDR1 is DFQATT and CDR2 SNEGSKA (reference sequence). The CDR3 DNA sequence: TGCAGTGCTCGGGTTAATAGCAATCAGCCCCAGCATTTT. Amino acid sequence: CSARVNSNQPQHF.

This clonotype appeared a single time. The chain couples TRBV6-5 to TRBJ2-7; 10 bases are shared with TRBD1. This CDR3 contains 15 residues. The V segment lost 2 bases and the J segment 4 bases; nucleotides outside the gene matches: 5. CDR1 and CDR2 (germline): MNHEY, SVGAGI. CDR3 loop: CASSYTRTGGYEQYF. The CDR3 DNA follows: TGTGCCAGCAGTTACACGCGGACAGGGGGGTACGAGCAGTACTTC.

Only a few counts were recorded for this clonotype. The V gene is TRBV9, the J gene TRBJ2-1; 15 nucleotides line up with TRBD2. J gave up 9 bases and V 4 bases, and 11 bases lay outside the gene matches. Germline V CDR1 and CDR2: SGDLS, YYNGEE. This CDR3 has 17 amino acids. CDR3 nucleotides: TGTGCCAGCAGCCTGAGCTCCGGGACTAGCGGGAGGAGTGAGCAGTTCTTC. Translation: CASSLSSGTSGRSEQFF. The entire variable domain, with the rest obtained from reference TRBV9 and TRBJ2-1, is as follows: DSGVTQTPKHLITATGQRVTLRCSPRSGDLSVYWYQQSLDQGLQFLIQYYNGEERAKGNILERFSAQQFPDLHSELNLSSLELGDSALYFCASSLSSGTSGRSEQFFGPGTRLTVL.

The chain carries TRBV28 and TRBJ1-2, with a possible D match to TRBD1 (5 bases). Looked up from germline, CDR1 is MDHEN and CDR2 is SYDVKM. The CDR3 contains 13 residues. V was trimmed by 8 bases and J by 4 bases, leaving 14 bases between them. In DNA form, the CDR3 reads TGTGCCAGCTCACGACAGACCTTCTATGGCTACACCTTC. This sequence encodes CASSRQTFYGYTF.

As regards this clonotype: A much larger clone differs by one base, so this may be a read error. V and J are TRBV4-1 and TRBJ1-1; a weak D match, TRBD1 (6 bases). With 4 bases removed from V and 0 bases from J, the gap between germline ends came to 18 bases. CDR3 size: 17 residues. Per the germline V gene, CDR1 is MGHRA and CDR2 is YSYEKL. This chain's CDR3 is CASSLKGGPVMNTEAFF. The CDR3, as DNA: TGCGCCAGCAGCCTTAAAGGGGGGCCCGTTATGAACACTGAAGCTTTCTTT.

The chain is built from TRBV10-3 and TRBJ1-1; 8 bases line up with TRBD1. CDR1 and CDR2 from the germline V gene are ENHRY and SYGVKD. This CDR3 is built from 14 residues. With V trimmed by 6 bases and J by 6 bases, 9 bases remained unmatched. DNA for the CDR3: TGTGCCATCAGCCCAGGGGGCGAGCATTCTGAAGCTTTCTTT. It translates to CAISPGGEHSEAFF.

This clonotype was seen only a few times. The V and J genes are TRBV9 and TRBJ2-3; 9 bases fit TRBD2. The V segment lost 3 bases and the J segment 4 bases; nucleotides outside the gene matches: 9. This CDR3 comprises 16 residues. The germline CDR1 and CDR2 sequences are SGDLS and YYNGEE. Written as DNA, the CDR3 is TGTGCCAGCAGCGATCTGAGCGGGGGGCCGTCAGATACGCAGTATTTT. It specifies CASSDLSGGPSDTQYF.

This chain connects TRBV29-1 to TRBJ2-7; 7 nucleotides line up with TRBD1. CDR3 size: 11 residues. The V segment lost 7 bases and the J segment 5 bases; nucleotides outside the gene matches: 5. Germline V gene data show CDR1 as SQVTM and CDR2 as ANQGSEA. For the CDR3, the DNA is TGCAGCGCTGCCAGGGGGAACGAGCAGTACTTC. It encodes CSAARGNEQYF.

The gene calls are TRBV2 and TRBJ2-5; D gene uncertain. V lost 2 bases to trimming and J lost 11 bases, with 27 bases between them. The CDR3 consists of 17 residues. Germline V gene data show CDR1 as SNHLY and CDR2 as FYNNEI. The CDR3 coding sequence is TGTGCCAGCAGTGAATTCGGGCCTAGAACGCCATACAATGAGCAGTACTTC. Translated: CASSEFGPRTPYNEQYF.

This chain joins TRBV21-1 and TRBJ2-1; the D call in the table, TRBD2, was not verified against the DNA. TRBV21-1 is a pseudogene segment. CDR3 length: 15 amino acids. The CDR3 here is CASSKKRKSYNEQFF. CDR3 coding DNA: TGTGCCAGCAGCAAAAAGCGGAAGTCCTACAATGAGCAGTTCTTC.

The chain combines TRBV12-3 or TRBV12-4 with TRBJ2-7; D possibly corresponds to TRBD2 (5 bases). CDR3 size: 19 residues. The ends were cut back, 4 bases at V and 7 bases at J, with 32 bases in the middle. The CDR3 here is CASSSTPGVETLSYNEQYF. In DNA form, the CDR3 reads TGTGCCAGCAGTTCGACCCCCGGGGTTGAGACGCTGAGTTACAATGAGCAGTACTTC.

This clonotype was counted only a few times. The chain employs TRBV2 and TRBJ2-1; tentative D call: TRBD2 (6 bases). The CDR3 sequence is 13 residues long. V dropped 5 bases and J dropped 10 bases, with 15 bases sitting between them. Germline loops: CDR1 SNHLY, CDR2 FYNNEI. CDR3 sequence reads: CASSPREEDEQFF. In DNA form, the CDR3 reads TGTGCCAGCAGTCCGAGGGAGGAGGACGAGCAGTTCTTC.

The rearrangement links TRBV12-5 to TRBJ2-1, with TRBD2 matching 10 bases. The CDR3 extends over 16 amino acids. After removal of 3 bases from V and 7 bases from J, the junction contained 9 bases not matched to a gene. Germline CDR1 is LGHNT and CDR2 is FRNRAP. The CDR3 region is CASGFLLAGSRNEQFF. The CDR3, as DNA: TGTGCTAGTGGTTTCCTACTAGCGGGAAGTAGGAATGAGCAGTTCTTC.

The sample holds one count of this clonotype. CDR3 coding DNA: TGTGCCTGTAACCGGGACAGCCCATCCTACGAGCAGTACTTC. It translates to CACNRDSPSYEQYF. The V and J genes are TRBV30 and TRBJ2-7; 7 bases map to TRBD1. The J segment lost 1 base and the V segment lost 6 bases, leaving 9 bases of the junction unmatched. CDR1 and CDR2 from the germline V gene are GTSNPN and SVGIG (reference sequence). The CDR3 totals 14 residues.

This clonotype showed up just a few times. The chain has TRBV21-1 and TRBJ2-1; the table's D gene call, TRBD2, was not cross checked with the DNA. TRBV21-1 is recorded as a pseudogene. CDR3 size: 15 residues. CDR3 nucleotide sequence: TGTGCCAGCAAAACTAGCGGGAGTCTCTACAATGAGCAGTTCTTC. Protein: CASKTSGSLYNEQFF.

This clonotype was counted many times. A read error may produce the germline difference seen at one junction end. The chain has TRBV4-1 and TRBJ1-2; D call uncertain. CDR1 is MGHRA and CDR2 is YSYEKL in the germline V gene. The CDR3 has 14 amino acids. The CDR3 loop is CASSPTGGNYGYTF. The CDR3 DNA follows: TGTGCCAGCAGCCCGACGGGCGGTAACTATGGCTACACCTTC.

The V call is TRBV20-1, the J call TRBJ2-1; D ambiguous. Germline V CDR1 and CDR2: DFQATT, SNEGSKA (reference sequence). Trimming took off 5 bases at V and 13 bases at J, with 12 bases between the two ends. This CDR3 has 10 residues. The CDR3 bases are TGCAGTGCTTATGAGGAGACCCAGTTCTTC. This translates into CSAYEETQFF.

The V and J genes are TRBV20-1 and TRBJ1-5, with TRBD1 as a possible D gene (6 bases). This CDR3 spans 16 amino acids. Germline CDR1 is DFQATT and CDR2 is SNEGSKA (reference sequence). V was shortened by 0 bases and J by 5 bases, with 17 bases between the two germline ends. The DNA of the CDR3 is TGCAGTGCTAGAGATCGGGTCAGGGGCTTCGATCAGCCCCAGCATTTT. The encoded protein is CSARDRVRGFDQPQHF.

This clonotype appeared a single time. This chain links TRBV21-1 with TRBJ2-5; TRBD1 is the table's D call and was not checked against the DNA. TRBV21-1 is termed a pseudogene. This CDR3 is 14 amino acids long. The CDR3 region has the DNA TGTGCCAGCTCGACCGGGACCGCACAAGAGACCCAGTACTTC. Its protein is CASSTGTAQETQYF.

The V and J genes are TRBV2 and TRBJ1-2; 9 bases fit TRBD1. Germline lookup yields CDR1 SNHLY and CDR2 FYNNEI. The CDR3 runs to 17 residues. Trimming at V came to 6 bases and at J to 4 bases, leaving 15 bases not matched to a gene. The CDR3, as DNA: TGTGCCAGCAGGGACGGGACAGGGCTTCGGATTTTCTATGGCTACACCTTC. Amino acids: CASRDGTGLRIFYGYTF.

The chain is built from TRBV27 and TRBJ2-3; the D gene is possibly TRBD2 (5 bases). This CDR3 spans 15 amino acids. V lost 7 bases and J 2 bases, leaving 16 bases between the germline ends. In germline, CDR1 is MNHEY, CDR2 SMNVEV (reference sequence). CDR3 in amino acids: CASTSLGKSTDTQYF. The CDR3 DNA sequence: TGTGCCAGCACTTCACTCGGGAAATCCACAGATACGCAGTATTTT.

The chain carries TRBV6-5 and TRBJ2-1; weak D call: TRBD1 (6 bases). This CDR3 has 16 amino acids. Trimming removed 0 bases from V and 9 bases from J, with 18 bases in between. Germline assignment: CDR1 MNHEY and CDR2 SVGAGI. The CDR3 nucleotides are TGTGCCAGCAGTTACTCGGGTACAGGGAAGCTTGGTGAGCAGTTCTTC. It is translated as CASSYSGTGKLGEQFF.